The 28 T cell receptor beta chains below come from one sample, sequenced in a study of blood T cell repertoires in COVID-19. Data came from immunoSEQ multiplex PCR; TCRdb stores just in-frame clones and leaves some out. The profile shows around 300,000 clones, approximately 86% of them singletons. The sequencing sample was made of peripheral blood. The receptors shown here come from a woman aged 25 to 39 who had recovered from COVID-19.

CDR3 coding DNA: TGTGCCAGCGCGAGTCTCGAGACCCAGTACTTC. Residues: CASASLETQYF. This sequence joins TRBV28 and TRBJ2-5; D unclear. The CDR3 spans 11 residues. V lost 8 bases to trimming and J lost 5 bases, with 9 bases between them. Germline assignment: CDR1 MDHEN and CDR2 SYDVKM.

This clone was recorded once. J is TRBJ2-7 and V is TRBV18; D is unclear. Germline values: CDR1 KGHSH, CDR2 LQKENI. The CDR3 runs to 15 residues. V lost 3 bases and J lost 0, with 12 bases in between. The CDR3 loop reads CASSPPGPSSYEQYF. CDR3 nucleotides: TGTGCCAGCTCACCCCCGGGTCCAAGCTCCTACGAGCAGTACTTC.

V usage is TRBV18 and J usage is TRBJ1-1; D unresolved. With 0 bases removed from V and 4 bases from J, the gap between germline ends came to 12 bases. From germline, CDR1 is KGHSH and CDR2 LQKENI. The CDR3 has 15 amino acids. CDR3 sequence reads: CASSPPASLGTEAFF. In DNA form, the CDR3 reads TGTGCCAGCTCACCACCCGCCTCGCTAGGCACTGAAGCTTTCTTT.

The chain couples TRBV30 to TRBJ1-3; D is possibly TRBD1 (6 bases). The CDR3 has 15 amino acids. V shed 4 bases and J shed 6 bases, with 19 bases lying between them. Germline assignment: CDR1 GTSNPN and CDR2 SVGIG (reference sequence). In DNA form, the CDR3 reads TGTGCCTGGACGAAGCGTAGAGGGGGGGTAAACACCATATATTTT. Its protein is CAWTKRRGGVNTIYF.

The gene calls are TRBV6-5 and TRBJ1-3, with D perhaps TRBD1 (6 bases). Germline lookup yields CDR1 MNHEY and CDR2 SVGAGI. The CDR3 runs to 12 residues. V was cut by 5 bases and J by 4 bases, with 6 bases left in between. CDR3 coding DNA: TGTGCCAGCAGTCAGGGGGGAAACACCATATATTTT. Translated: CASSQGGNTIYF.

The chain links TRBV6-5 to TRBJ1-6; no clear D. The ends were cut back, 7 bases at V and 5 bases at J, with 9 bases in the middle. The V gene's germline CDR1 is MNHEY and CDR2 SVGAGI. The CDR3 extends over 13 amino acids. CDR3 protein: CASIWSNNSPLHF. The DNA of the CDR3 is TGTGCCAGCATATGGTCTAATAATTCACCCCTCCACTTT.

The CDR3 is CASSAGGGNTEAFF. The CDR3, as DNA: TGTGCCAGCAGTGCGGGGGGAGGGAACACTGAAGCTTTCTTT. The rearrangement links TRBV5-4 to TRBJ1-1; a weak D match, TRBD1 (5 bases). V shed 5 bases and J shed 1 base, with 12 bases lying between them. From germline, CDR1 is SGHNT and CDR2 YYREEE (reference sequence). The CDR3 covers 14 residues. The whole variable domain, filled in from reference TRBV5-4 and TRBJ1-1, reads ETGVTQSPTHLIKTRGQQVTLRCSSQSGHNTVSWYQQALGQGPQFIFQYYREEENGRGNFPPRFSGLQFPNYSSELNVNALELDDSALYLCASSAGGGNTEAFFGQGTRLTVV.

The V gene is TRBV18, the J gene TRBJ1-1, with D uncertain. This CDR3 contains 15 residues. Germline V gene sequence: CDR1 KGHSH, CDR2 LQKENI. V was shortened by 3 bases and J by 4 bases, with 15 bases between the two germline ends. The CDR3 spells CASSPTGGRATEAFF. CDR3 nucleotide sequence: TGTGCCAGCTCACCCACGGGAGGGAGAGCCACTGAAGCTTTCTTT.

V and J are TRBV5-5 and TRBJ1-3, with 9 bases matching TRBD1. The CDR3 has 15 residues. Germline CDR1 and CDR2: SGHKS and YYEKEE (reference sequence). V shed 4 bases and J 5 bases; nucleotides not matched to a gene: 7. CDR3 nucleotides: TGTGCCAGCAGCCCTCGAGGGACAGGGAGAAACACCATATATTTT. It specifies CASSPRGTGRNTIYF.

The CDR3 is CASSPGTGGRSFF. The CDR3 nucleotides read TGTGCCAGCAGTCCCGGGACAGGGGGCAGGTCTTTCTTT. The chain uses TRBV6-5 and TRBJ1-1; 12 bases line up with TRBD1. Germline V lookup: CDR1 MNHEY, CDR2 SVGAGI. The V segment lost 5 bases and the J segment 12 bases; nucleotides outside the gene matches: 7. There are 13 residues in the CDR3.

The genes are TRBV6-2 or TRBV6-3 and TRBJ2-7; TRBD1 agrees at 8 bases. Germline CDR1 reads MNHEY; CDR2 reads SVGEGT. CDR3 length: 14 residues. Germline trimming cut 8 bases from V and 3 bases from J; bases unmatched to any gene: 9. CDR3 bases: TGTGCCAGCGGTTTAGCAGGGGGCTACTACGAGCAGTACTTC. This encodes CASGLAGGYYEQYF.

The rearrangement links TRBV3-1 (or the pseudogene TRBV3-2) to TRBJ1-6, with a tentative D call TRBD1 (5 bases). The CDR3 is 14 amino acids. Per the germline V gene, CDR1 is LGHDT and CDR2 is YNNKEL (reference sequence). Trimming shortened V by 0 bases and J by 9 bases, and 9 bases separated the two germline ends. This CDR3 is CASSQDQGGSPLHF. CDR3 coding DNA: TGTGCCAGCAGCCAAGATCAGGGCGGTTCACCCCTCCACTTT.

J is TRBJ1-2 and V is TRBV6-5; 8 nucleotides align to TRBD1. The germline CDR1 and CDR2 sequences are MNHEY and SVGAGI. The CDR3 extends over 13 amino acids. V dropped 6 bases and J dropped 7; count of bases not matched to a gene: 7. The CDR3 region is CASRSDRVIGYTF. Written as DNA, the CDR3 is TGTGCCAGCAGGTCGGACAGGGTAATTGGCTACACCTTC.

DNA for the CDR3: TGTGCCAGCTGGGGACTAGCGGGTCCGAGCTCCTACGAGCAGTACTTC. This codes for CASWGLAGPSSYEQYF. The chain has TRBV27 and TRBJ2-7; 12 bases agree with TRBD2. Germline V gene lookup returns CDR1 MNHEY and CDR2 SMNVEV (reference sequence). This CDR3 region has 16 residues. The V gene end was trimmed by 8 bases and the J gene end by 0 bases; junction bases not matched to a gene: 8.

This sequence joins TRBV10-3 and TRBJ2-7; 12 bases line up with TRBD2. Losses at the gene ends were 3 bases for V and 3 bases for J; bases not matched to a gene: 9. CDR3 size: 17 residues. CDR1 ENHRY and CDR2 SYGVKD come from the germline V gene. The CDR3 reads CAISESFSTSGSYEQYF. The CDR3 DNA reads TGTGCCATCAGTGAAAGCTTCTCGACTAGCGGGAGCTACGAGCAGTACTTC.

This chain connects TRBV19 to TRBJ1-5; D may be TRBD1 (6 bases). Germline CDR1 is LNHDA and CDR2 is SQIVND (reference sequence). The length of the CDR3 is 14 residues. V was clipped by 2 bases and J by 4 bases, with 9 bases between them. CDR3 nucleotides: TGTGCCAGTAGTATATACGGACAGAATCAGCCCCAGCATTTT. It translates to CASSIYGQNQPQHF.

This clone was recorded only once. The CDR3 sequence: CASKVQGQEKLFF. The CDR3 DNA reads TGTGCCAGCAAAGTACAGGGGCAGGAAAAACTGTTTTTT. V gene TRBV28 combines with J gene TRBJ1-4; 7 bases agree with TRBD1. Germline CDR1 reads MDHEN; CDR2 reads SYDVKM. CDR3 length equals 13 residues. The ends lost 7 bases at V and 8 bases at J; junction bases unmatched: 7.

The CDR3 loop reads CASSMGTGPSYEQYF. DNA for the CDR3: TGTGCCAGTAGTATGGGGACAGGGCCCTCCTACGAGCAGTACTTC. V gene TRBV19 combines with J gene TRBJ2-7; 9 bases align to TRBD1. The CDR3 spans 15 residues. Germline CDR1 reads LNHDA; CDR2 reads SQIVND (reference sequence). V was clipped by 3 bases and J by 0 bases; unmatched bases: 3.

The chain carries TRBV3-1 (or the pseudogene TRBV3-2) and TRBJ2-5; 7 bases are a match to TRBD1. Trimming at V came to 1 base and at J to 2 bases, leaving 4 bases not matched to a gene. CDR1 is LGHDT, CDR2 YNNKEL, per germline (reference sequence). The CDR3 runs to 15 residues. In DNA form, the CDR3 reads TGTGCCAGCAGCCAAGTTAGGGACAGACAAGAGACCCAGTACTTC. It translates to CASSQVRDRQETQYF.

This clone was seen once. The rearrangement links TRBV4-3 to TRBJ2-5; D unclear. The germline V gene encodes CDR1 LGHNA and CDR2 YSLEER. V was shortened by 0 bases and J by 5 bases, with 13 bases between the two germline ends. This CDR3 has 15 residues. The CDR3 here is CASSQDRGFVETQYF. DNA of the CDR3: TGCGCCAGCAGCCAAGACAGAGGATTTGTCGAGACCCAGTACTTC.

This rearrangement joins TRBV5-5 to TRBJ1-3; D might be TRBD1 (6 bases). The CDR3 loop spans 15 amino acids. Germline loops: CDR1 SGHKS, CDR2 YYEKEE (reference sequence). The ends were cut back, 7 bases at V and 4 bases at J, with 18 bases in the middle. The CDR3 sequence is CASRPTGSSGNTIYF. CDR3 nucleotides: TGTGCCAGCCGCCCTACAGGGAGTTCAGGAAACACCATATATTTT.

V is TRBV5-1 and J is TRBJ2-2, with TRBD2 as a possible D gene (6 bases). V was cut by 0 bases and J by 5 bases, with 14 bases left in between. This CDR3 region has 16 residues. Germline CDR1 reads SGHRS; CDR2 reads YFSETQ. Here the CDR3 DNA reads TGCGCCAGCAGCTTGGGATGGTCCGGAGGGACCGGGGAGCTGTTTTTT. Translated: CASSLGWSGGTGELFF.

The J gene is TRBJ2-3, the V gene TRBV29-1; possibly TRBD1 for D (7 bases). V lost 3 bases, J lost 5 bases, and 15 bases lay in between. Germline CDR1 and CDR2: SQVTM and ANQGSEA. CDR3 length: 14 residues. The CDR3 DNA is TGCAGCGTTGAGGGCAGGGGGGTTGGAGATACGCAGTATTTT. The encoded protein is CSVEGRGVGDTQYF.

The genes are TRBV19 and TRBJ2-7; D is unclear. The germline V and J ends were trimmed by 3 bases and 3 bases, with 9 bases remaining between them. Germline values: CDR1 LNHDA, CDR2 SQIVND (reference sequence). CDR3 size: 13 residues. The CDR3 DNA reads TGTGCCAGTAGTATGAGGCCAGACTACGAGCAGTACTTC. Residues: CASSMRPDYEQYF.

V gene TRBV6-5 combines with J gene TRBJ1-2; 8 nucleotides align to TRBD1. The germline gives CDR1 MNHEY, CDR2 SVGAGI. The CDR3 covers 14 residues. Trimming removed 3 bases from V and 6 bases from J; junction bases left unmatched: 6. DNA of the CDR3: TGTGCCAGCAGTTATCGGGACAGGAGGGATGGCTACACCTTC. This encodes CASSYRDRRDGYTF.

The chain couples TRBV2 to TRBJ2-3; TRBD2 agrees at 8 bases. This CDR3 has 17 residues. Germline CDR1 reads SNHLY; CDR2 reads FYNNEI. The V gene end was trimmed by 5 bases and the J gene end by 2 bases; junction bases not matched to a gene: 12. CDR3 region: CASSRGGLPLFTDTQYF. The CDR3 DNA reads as TGTGCCAGCAGTCGGGGGGGCTTGCCTCTTTTCACAGATACGCAGTATTTT.

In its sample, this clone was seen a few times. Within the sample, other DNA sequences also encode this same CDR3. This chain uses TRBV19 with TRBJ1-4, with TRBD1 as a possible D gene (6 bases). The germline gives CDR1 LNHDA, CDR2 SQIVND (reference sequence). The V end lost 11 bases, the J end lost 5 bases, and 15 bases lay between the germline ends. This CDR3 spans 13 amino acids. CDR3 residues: CASETGTNEKLFF. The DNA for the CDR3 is TGTGCCTCCGAGACAGGAACAAATGAAAAACTGTTTTTT.

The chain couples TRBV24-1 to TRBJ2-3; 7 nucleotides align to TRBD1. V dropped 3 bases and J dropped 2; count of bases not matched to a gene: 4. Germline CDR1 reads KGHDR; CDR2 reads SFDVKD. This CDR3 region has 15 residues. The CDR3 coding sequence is TGTGCCACCAGTGATGGGACAGTTAACACAGATACGCAGTATTTT. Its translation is CATSDGTVNTDTQYF.